This TCR beta chain is from a study of monozygotic twins with inflammatory bowel disease. The UMIs carried a 6-nucleotide sample barcode, and they were added by template switching. Nested amplification of TCRalpha and TCRbeta cDNA involved two PCRs of about 16 and 10 cycles. Each CDR3 protein gets one entry in TCRdb, which reprocessed the 5' RACE reads and gives no DNA. This sample's clone table lists roughly 330,000 distinct CDR3 sequences. The CDR3 sequence is 15 residues long. In regard to this clonotype: What it recognizes is unknown.

Study-wide results and limits: The authors note that differing immunosuppressive treatments may have added variability to patient repertoires.

The sequence came from a human donor with ulcerative colitis or Crohn's disease, or a healthy co-twin of an affected twin (not recorded which). V usage is TRBV12-3 or TRBV12-4 and J usage is TRBJ2-5; TCRdb names TRBD2, which stays unverified in the absence of DNA. The source material was blood. CDR3 sequence: CASSLAVGPRETQYF.